These 3 T cell receptor beta chains were sequenced from one sample in a study of PD-1 and CTLA-4 blockade in melanoma. Clones were sequenced by immunoSEQ multiplex PCR, and TCRdb holds only the in-frame ones, with some missing. The sample shows around 32,000 clones, about 89% of them seen only once. The sequences come from CD8+ T cells from peripheral blood, collected before anti-PD-1 treatment. Receptor source: a human donor with melanoma.

The chain employs TRBV7-2 and TRBJ1-4, with a tentative D call TRBD1 (5 bases). CDR1 and CDR2 (germline): SGHTA, FQGNSA. With 5 bases removed from V and 8 bases from J, the gap between germline ends came to 15 bases. This CDR3 comprises 14 residues. The CDR3 loop reads CASSPGRGGEKLFF. The CDR3 DNA reads as TGTGCCAGCAGCCCCGGGAGGGGAGGGGAAAAACTGTTTTTT. Supplemented by reference TRBV7-2 and TRBJ1-4, the full variable domain reads GAGVSQSPSNKVTEKGKDVELRCDPISGHTALYWYRQSLGQGLEFLIYFQGNSAPDKSGLPSDRFSAERTGGSVSTLTIQRTQQEDSAVYLCASSPGRGGEKLFFGSGTQLSVL.

The rearrangement links TRBV15 to TRBJ1-5; weak D call: TRBD1 (6 bases). V was clipped by 4 bases and J by 6 bases, with 10 bases between them. This CDR3 has 13 residues. Germline lookup yields CDR1 LNHNV and CDR2 YYDKDF (reference sequence). CDR3 coding DNA: TGTGCCACCAGCATAGCGGACAGTCAGCCCCAGCATTTT. The encoded protein is CATSIADSQPQHF. Looking up the rest from reference TRBV15 and TRBJ1-5 gives the full variable domain: DAMVIQNPRYQVTQFGKPVTLSCSQTLNHNVMYWYQQKSSQAPKLLFHYYDKDFNNEADTPDNFQSRRPNTSFCFLDIRSPGLGDTAMYLCATSIADSQPQHFGDGTRLSIL.

This clone turned up a few times. V usage is TRBV28 and J usage is TRBJ2-7, with D possibly matching TRBD2 (5 bases). Germline CDR1 reads MDHEN; CDR2 reads SYDVKM. Between the trimmed V and J ends, which lost 7 bases and 9 bases, there was a span of 22 bases. This CDR3 is 14 amino acids long. The CDR3 DNA reads as TGTGCCAGCAACAGTCGCAAGAGACTACGAGGGCAGTACTTC. This encodes CASNSRKRLRGQYF.